Following are 17 T cell receptor beta chains from one sample sequenced in a study of a mutant IDH1 vaccine in newly diagnosed glioma. Sample time point: week 11, during vaccination. Each vaccine dose was 300 ug of mutant IDH1 20-mer peptide, with topical imiquimod. Sequencing used immunoSEQ multiplex PCR; TCRdb keeps in-frame clones, though not all of them. Among about 40,000 clones listed, 84% were seen once. These receptors lack a known antigen. The specimen comprised PBMCs, sampled from a glioma patient whose treatment included an IDH1 peptide vaccine. Source of these receptors: a man in his forties with glioma.

This clone was detected only once. The rearrangement joins TRBV27 to TRBJ1-5; D gene uncertain. V lost 5 bases, J lost 2 bases, and 10 bases lay in between. CDR3 length equals 14 residues. Germline assignment: CDR1 MNHEY and CDR2 SMNVEV (reference sequence). The chain's CDR3 is CASSPLNRNQPQHF. Written as DNA, the CDR3 is TGTGCCAGCAGTCCCCTTAACCGCAATCAGCCCCAGCATTTT.

This clone was observed once. J is TRBJ2-3 and V is TRBV12-5, with D unresolved. The germline V gene encodes CDR1 LGHNT and CDR2 FRNRAP. The CDR3 sequence is 12 residues long. Trimming stripped 9 bases from V and 0 bases from J, with 7 bases between. CDR3 amino acids: CASATSTDTQYF. The DNA of the CDR3 is TGTGCTAGCGCCACTAGCACAGATACGCAGTATTTT.

The chain employs TRBV4-2 and TRBJ2-2; a possible D gene is TRBD2 (5 bases). CDR1 LGHNA and CDR2 YNFKEQ come from the germline V gene. This CDR3 has 17 residues. V was clipped by 2 bases and J by 5 bases, with 18 bases between them. CDR3 loop: CASSQSPGSGRTGELFF. Here the CDR3 DNA reads TGTGCCAGCAGCCAATCCCCGGGGTCGGGAAGGACCGGGGAGCTGTTTTTT.

This chain joins TRBV4-2 and TRBJ2-4; no clear D. The CDR3 covers 15 residues. Germline V gene sequence: CDR1 LGHNA, CDR2 YNFKEQ. Trimming took off 1 base at V and 6 bases at J, with 13 bases between the two ends. In DNA form, the CDR3 reads TGTGCCAGCAGCCAAGGGGAAAGGCTCAGAAACATTCAGTACTTC. Its translation: CASSQGERLRNIQYF.

The rearrangement uses TRBV5-4 and TRBJ2-5; the match to TRBD2 covers 11 bases. Germline CDR1 is SGHNT and CDR2 is YYREEE (reference sequence). This CDR3 is built from 16 residues. Germline trimming cut 0 bases from V and 5 bases from J; bases unmatched to any gene: 6. The CDR3 sequence: CASSLALAGGTETQYF. CDR3 DNA sequence: TGTGCCAGCAGCTTGGCTCTAGCGGGAGGTACGGAGACCCAGTACTTC.

The chain recombines TRBV19 with TRBJ2-6; D gene ambiguous. The germline gives CDR1 LNHDA, CDR2 SQIVND (reference sequence). The CDR3 loop spans 15 amino acids. V was pared by 3 bases and J by 0 bases, with 6 bases between. The DNA for the CDR3 is TGTGCCAGTAGTATCACCAGCTCTGGGGCCAACGTCCTGACTTTC. It codes for CASSITSSGANVLTF.

V gene TRBV2 combines with J gene TRBJ2-2; D gene unclear. V was pared by 6 bases and J by 7 bases, with 12 bases between. Germline values: CDR1 SNHLY, CDR2 FYNNEI. The CDR3 covers 13 residues. This CDR3 is CASRSEALGELFF. The CDR3 DNA reads as TGTGCCAGCAGAAGTGAAGCCCTCGGGGAGCTGTTTTTT.

This clone was detected once. This chain connects TRBV4-2 to TRBJ2-7; D tentatively reads TRBD1 or TRBD2 (7 bases each). V lost 1 base and J lost 6, with 16 bases in between. The CDR3 totals 15 residues. Germline loops: CDR1 LGHNA, CDR2 YNFKEQ. Written as DNA, the CDR3 is TGTGCCAGCAGCCAAGCGACAGGGACGGGGGGCGAGCAGTACTTC. Translation: CASSQATGTGGEQYF.

The sample holds a few counts of this clone. The chain is built from TRBV11-2 and TRBJ2-6; no clear D gene. Germline V gives CDR1 SGHAT, CDR2 FQNNGV. The CDR3 consists of 14 residues. Trimming stripped 5 bases from V and 3 bases from J, with 8 bases between. The CDR3 DNA sequence: TGTGCCAGCAGCCCCCTTGTTGGGGCCAACGTCCTGACTTTC. Translating it yields CASSPLVGANVLTF.

V usage is TRBV13 and J usage is TRBJ2-7, with 7 bases fitting TRBD2. V was pared by 5 bases and J by 0 bases, with 10 bases of the junction left unmatched. Germline assignment: CDR1 PRHDT and CDR2 FYEKMQ (reference sequence). CDR3 size: 16 residues. CDR3 DNA sequence: TGTGCCAGCAGCCCCGGGGAGGGAAGGGGCTCCTACGAGCAGTACTTC. Protein product: CASSPGEGRGSYEQYF.

Remarks on this clone: One junction end does not reproduce the germline sequence, and a read error may be involved. This chain connects TRBV28 to TRBJ1-2; D is uncertain. Germline CDR1 and CDR2: MDHEN and SYDVKM. This CDR3 spans 11 amino acids. The CDR3 is CASRINDGYTF. The CDR3 DNA follows: TGTGCCAGCAGAATTAACGATGGCTACACCTTC.

In its sample, this clone is medium-sized (0.01 to 0.1%). The V call is TRBV6-1, the J call TRBJ2-7; a possible D gene is TRBD2 (6 bases). CDR3 length: 15 amino acids. V was cut by 6 bases and J by 4 bases, with 19 bases left in between. The germline gives CDR1 MNHNS, CDR2 SASEGT. CDR3 in amino acids: CASSPLGGDSYEQYF. CDR3 DNA sequence: TGTGCCAGCAGCCCATTAGGAGGGGATTCGTACGAGCAGTACTTC.

The rearrangement joins TRBV27 to TRBJ1-1, with D hard to call. The CDR3 runs 15 residues. V lost 3 bases to trimming and J lost 0 bases, with 11 bases between them. Germline CDR1 reads MNHEY; CDR2 reads SMNVEV (reference sequence). DNA of the CDR3: TGTGCCAGCAGTTTCGGTGGCAAATTGAACACTGAAGCTTTCTTT. Amino acid sequence: CASSFGGKLNTEAFF.

The V gene is TRBV14, the J gene TRBJ1-4, with TRBD1 as a possible D gene (6 bases). V lost 4 bases and J lost 8, with 8 bases in between. The germline gives CDR1 SGHDN, CDR2 FVKESK. The CDR3 extends over 12 amino acids. The CDR3 spells CASSRDTEKLFF. DNA of the CDR3: TGTGCCAGCAGCCGGGACACCGAAAAACTGTTTTTT.

This clone was detected only once. The J gene is TRBJ1-1, the V gene TRBV7-9; unclear D gene. Germline CDR1 is SEHNR and CDR2 is FQNEAQ (reference sequence). Trimming cost V 1 base and J 4 bases, with 10 bases left between them. This CDR3 region has 14 residues. Written as DNA, the CDR3 is TGTGCCAGCAGCTTAGAGGGTCAGATCACTGAAGCTTTCTTT. Translated, it gives CASSLEGQITEAFF.

The rearrangement uses TRBV27 and TRBJ2-7; D gene ambiguous. Trimming shortened V by 0 bases and J by 2 bases, and 17 bases separated the two germline ends. Germline CDR1 reads MNHEY; CDR2 reads SMNVEV (reference sequence). The CDR3 has 17 residues. Written as DNA, the CDR3 is TGTGCCAGCAGTTTATCGATCCCGAGACTTAGTGCCTACGAGCAGTACTTC. Translation gives CASSLSIPRLSAYEQYF.

CDR3 protein: CASSHDSGVREAFF. As DNA, the CDR3 is TGCGCCAGCAGCCATGACTCAGGGGTAAGGGAAGCTTTCTTT. This rearrangement joins TRBV4-1 to TRBJ1-1; possible D gene TRBD1, 6 bases. Per germline, CDR1 MGHRA and CDR2 YSYEKL. The CDR3 totals 14 residues. V gave up 3 bases and J gave up 8 bases, with 16 bases separating them.